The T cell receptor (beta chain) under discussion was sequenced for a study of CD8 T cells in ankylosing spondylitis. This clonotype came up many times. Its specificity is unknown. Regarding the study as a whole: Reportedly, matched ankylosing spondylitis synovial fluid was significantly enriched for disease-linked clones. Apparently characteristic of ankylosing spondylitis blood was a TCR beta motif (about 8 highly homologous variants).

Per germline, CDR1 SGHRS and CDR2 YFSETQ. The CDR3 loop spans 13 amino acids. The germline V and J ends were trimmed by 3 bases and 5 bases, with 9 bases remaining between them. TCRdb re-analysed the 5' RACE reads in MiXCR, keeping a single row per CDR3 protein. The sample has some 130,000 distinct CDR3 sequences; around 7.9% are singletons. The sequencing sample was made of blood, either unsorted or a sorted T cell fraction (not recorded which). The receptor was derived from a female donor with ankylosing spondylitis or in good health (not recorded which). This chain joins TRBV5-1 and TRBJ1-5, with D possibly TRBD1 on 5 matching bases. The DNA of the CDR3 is TGCGCCAGCAGCTCGGGGCCGGATCAGCCCCAGCATTTT. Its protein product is CASSSGPDQPQHF.